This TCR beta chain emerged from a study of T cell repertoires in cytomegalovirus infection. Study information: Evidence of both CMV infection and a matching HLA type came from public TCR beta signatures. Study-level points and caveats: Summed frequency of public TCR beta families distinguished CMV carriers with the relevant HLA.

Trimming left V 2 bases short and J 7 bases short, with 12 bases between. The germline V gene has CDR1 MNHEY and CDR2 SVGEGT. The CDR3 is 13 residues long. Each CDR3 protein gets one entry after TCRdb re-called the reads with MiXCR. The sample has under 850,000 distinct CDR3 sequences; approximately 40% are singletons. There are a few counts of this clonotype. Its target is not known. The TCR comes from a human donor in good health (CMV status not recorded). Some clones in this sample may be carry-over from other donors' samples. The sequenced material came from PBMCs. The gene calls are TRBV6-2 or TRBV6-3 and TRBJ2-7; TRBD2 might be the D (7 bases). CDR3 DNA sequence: TGTGCCAGCAGTTACGTGAAGGGGGGGGAGCAGTACTTC. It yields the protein CASSYVKGGEQYF.